These T cell receptor beta chains were read from a single sample in a study of blood T cell repertoires in COVID-19. Generated by immunoSEQ multiplex PCR, the TCRdb table keeps only in-frame clones and is missing some. The sample carries 470,000 or so clones, about 85% recorded once. Sample: PBMCs or T cells enriched from blood (not recorded which). The source of these receptors is a woman aged 18-30 years with acute COVID-19. The CDR3 runs from the conserved cysteine through the conserved F or W. The D gene is left open where the match is weak. The size field is filled for only some rows; it gives once, few, many or a size class.

v_gene	abundance	d_gene	j_gene	CDR3nt	CDR3aa
TRBV10-3	NA	NA	TRBJ2-3	TGTGCCATCAGTGAGACCGGGGTAGATACGCAGTATTTT	CAISETGVDTQYF
TRBV10-1	NA	TRBD1	TRBJ2-1	TGCGCCAGCAACAACCCGGGACAGGGGCACAATGAGCAGTTCTTC	CASNNPGQGHNEQFF
TRBV6-6	NA	NA	TRBJ1-2	TGTGCCAGCAGTTACAAGAGTTTAGCTAACTATGGCTACACCTTC	CASSYKSLANYGYTF
TRBV6-5	NA	NA	TRBJ1-2	TGTGCCAGCAGGCCAACGGGTTCCTATGGCTACACCTTC	CASRPTGSYGYTF
TRBV28	NA	TRBD2	TRBJ2-3	TGTGCCAGCAGTTTAGGAGGGTTAGCGGGAGAATTAGATACGCAGTATTTT	CASSLGGLAGELDTQYF
TRBV19	NA	NA	TRBJ2-1	TGTGCCAGCAATACAGGGTCCCCCTACAATGAGCAGTTCTTC	CASNTGSPYNEQFF
TRBV6-1	once	TRBD2	TRBJ2-1	TGTGCCAGCAGTGAAGCTAGCGGGGCAAACAATGAGCAGTTCTTC	CASSEASGANNEQFF
TRBV2	NA	NA	TRBJ1-2	TGTGCCAGCAGGGCAGAATATTATGGCTACACCTTC	CASRAEYYGYTF
TRBV29-1	few	NA	TRBJ1-1	TGCAGCGTTGACAGAGCCCAGGGATTGCCCGCTTTCTTT	CSVDRAQGLPAFF
TRBV7-2	NA	TRBD1	TRBJ1-6	TGTGCCAGCAGCACACAGGGGGCGAAGGGTTCACCCCTCCACTTT	CASSTQGAKGSPLHF
TRBV7-3	NA	NA	TRBJ2-7	TGTGCCAGCAGCACGGGGGTGGAGGGGCCGAGGGGCGAGCAGTACTTC	CASSTGVEGPRGEQYF
TRBV18	NA	NA	TRBJ1-5	TGTGCCAGCTCACCAATCTTAATCACAAACAATCAGCCCCAGCATTTT	CASSPILITNNQPQHF
TRBV3-1/TRBV3-2	NA	TRBD1	TRBJ1-1	TGTGCCAGCAGTCAGAGTTGGGACAGGCAGACTGAAGCTTTCTTT	CASSQSWDRQTEAFF
TRBV2	NA	NA	TRBJ1-1	TGTGCCAGCTCTTTCACACGGGACTCTGAAGCTTTCTTT	CASSFTRDSEAFF
TRBV6-2/TRBV6-3	NA	NA	TRBJ1-2	TGTGCCAGCAGTTATCCAGGGGACGATGGCTACACCTTC	CASSYPGDDGYTF
TRBV7-2	NA	NA	TRBJ2-5	TGTGCCAGCAGTGAGTCTCGGGAGACCCAGTACTTC	CASSESRETQYF
TRBV19	NA	NA	TRBJ1-1	TGTGCCAGTATCAAATGGGGGGTCCGTAACACTGAAGCTTTCTTT	CASIKWGVRNTEAFF
TRBV5-6	NA	NA	TRBJ1-5	TGTGCCAGCAGCTTGGGCCAGAGCAATCAGCCCCAGCATTTT	CASSLGQSNQPQHF
TRBV4-3	NA	TRBD1	TRBJ1-5	TGCGCCAGCAGCCAAGATAGAGCCACAGGGGGCGGGCAGCCCCAGCATTTT	CASSQDRATGGGQPQHF
TRBV20-1	NA	NA	TRBJ2-7	TGCAGTGCTAGTTCTTTGAGGGCGAACTACGAGCAGTACTTC	CSASSLRANYEQYF
TRBV11-3	NA	TRBD1	TRBJ1-1	TGTGCCAGCAGCGCAGGGGGCACTGAAGCTTTCTTT	CASSAGGTEAFF
TRBV10-3	NA	NA	TRBJ2-2	TGTGCCACCGTCGCCGGGACTGTGAACACCGGGGAGCTGTTTTTT	CATVAGTVNTGELFF
TRBV10-3	NA	NA	TRBJ1-2	TGTGCCATCAGACCGACAGGACTCGGCTATGGCTACACCTTC	CAIRPTGLGYGYTF
TRBV19	NA	TRBD1	TRBJ1-5	TGTGCCAGTAGTCTTGGGGACAGTCATCAGCCCCAGCATTTT	CASSLGDSHQPQHF
TRBV27	NA	NA	TRBJ2-7	TGTGCCAGCAGGCTTGGCCCTAGCGAGAGATACGAGCAGTACTTC	CASRLGPSERYEQYF
TRBV11-2	NA	NA	TRBJ1-1	TGTGCCAGCAGCTTGGGGCGGGGGGGGACGGGTCAGAACACTGAAGCTTTCTTT	CASSLGRGGTGQNTEAFF